This passage covers 3 T cell receptor beta chains from one sample sequenced in a study of early T cells in non-severe SARS-CoV-2 infection. Each CDR3 protein gets one entry after TCRdb re-called the 5' RACE reads with MiXCR. The table lists more than 55,000 distinct CDR3 sequences, approximately 13% of them singletons, with around 5% in the top ten. Sequenced: whole blood. All receptors come from an adult who was a healthcare worker with PCR-confirmed SARS-CoV-2 infection or an uninfected control (not recorded which).

Sample share makes this clonotype medium-sized. The chain recombines TRBV6-5 with TRBJ1-2, with D unresolved. The CDR3 contains 14 residues. V lost 5 bases and J 3 bases, leaving 13 bases between the germline ends. CDR1 and CDR2 (germline): MNHEY, SVGAGI. Written as DNA, the CDR3 is TGTGCCAGCAGTCGGATTTCACGCGACTATGGCTACACCTTC. Its protein product is CASSRISRDYGYTF.

This clonotype was recorded at least ten times. The chain has TRBV4-1 and TRBJ2-7; TRBD1 is a possible D gene (6 bases). In germline, CDR1 is MGHRA, CDR2 YSYEKL. There are 13 residues in the CDR3. V gave up 4 bases and J gave up 5 bases, with 12 bases separating them. The CDR3 reads CASSPKGDHEQYF. The DNA for the CDR3 is TGCGCCAGCAGCCCAAAGGGGGATCACGAGCAGTACTTC.

This clonotype was counted ten times or more. The chain has TRBV11-2 and TRBJ1-2, with TRBD1 identical over 7 bases. The CDR3 is 15 amino acids. In germline, CDR1 is SGHAT, CDR2 FQNNGV. V lost 0 bases to trimming and J lost 2 bases; unmatched junction nucleotides: 3. The CDR3 sequence: CASSLERGPNYGYTF. CDR3 DNA: TGTGCCAGCAGCTTAGAAAGGGGGCCGAACTATGGCTACACCTTC.